These 31 T cell receptor beta chains share one sample of origin, sequenced in a study of shared clonotypes between healthy human individuals. Generated by immunoSEQ multiplex PCR, the TCRdb table keeps only in-frame clones and is missing some. This sample has around 1,000,000 clones, with around three quarters found just once. Material for sequencing was memory CD4+ T cells from PBMCs. The subset was: CD45RA-negative fraction. The receptor set was obtained from a man aged 18 to 29 in good health. Some clones in this sample may be carry-over from other donors' samples.

The chain employs TRBV2 and TRBJ2-2; TRBD2 matches 16 bases. The CDR3 is 18 residues long. Trimming removed 3 bases from V and 5 bases from J; junction bases left unmatched: 6. Germline V CDR1 and CDR2: SNHLY, FYNNEI. The CDR3 nucleotides are TGTGCCAGCAGTGAGGGGACTAGCGGGAGGGCAGGTACCGGGGAGCTGTTTTTT. It is translated as CASSEGTSGRAGTGELFF.

This chain's CDR3 is CASHLGGDRLDEQYF. CDR3 DNA sequence: TGTGCAAGTCACCTCGGCGGGGACAGGCTTGACGAGCAGTACTTC. The gene calls are TRBV12-2 and TRBJ2-7; TRBD1 is taken as the D call from the table, unchecked against the DNA. TRBV12-2 is a listed pseudogene. The CDR3 is 15 amino acids.

The V call is TRBV6-1, the J call TRBJ2-7; D may be TRBD1 (6 bases). This CDR3 is 13 amino acids long. Trimming took off 5 bases at V and 9 bases at J, with 17 bases between the two ends. The germline gives CDR1 MNHNS, CDR2 SASEGT. The CDR3 protein is CASSTRSGVGQYF. Here the CDR3 DNA reads TGTGCCAGCAGTACTCGATCAGGGGTTGGGCAGTACTTC.

The chain employs TRBV2 and TRBJ2-1; 9 bases are a match to TRBD1. The CDR3 spans 14 residues. Germline lookup yields CDR1 SNHLY and CDR2 FYNNEI. The V segment lost 6 bases and the J segment 6 bases; nucleotides outside the gene matches: 6. The CDR3 reads CASSRDRERNEQFF. The DNA for the CDR3 is TGTGCCAGCAGCCGGGACAGGGAACGCAATGAGCAGTTCTTC.

The genes are TRBV2 and TRBJ2-1; TRBD1 matches at 8 bases. In germline, CDR1 is SNHLY, CDR2 FYNNEI. The V segment lost 4 bases and the J segment 4 bases; nucleotides outside the gene matches: 3. This CDR3 comprises 14 residues. The CDR3 sequence is CASSGDRRYNEQFF. DNA of the CDR3: TGTGCCAGCAGTGGGGACAGGAGATACAATGAGCAGTTCTTC.

On this clone: The same CDR3 arises from other DNA sequences in this sample as well. The V call is TRBV28, the J call TRBJ2-7, with D hard to call. This CDR3 region has 13 residues. Per the germline V gene, CDR1 is MDHEN and CDR2 is SYDVKM. V lost 3 bases, J lost 0 bases, and 6 bases lay in between. The CDR3 DNA reads as TGTGCCAGCAGTTTCGGAAGCTCCTACGAGCAGTACTTC. It encodes CASSFGSSYEQYF.

V and J are TRBV7-3 and TRBJ2-3; D not certain. Trimming stripped 5 bases from V and 2 bases from J, with 11 bases between. The CDR3 contains 14 residues. The germline gives CDR1 SGHTA, CDR2 FQGTGA. CDR3 DNA: TGTGCCAGCAGCCGTAGTGGGAACACAGATACGCAGTATTTT. Protein product: CASSRSGNTDTQYF.

This clone was detected only a few times. The chain joins TRBV5-1 to TRBJ1-4; the D gene is possibly TRBD1 (6 bases). V gave up 4 bases and J gave up 4 bases, with 11 bases separating them. Germline values: CDR1 SGHRS, CDR2 YFSETQ. CDR3 length: 14 amino acids. The CDR3 loop is CASSQGHSNEKLFF. The DNA of the CDR3 is TGCGCCAGCAGCCAGGGACACAGTAATGAAAAACTGTTTTTT.

This clone was seen only once. This rearrangement joins TRBV11-2 to TRBJ2-7, with D perhaps assigned TRBD1 or TRBD2 (5 bases each). V lost 6 bases and J lost 3, with 18 bases in between. CDR3 length: 15 residues. Germline CDR1 SGHAT, CDR2 FQNNGV. CDR3 in DNA: TGTGCCAGCAGACAACCGGGACGATCGATCTACGAGCAGTACTTC. The encoded protein is CASRQPGRSIYEQYF.

V gene TRBV5-1 combines with J gene TRBJ2-6; no clear D gene. CDR3 size: 15 residues. Between the trimmed V and J ends, which lost 2 bases and 0 bases, there was a span of 6 bases. CDR1 is SGHRS, CDR2 YFSETQ, per germline. CDR3 amino acids: CASSFFYSGANVLTF. The CDR3, as DNA: TGCGCCAGCAGCTTTTTCTACTCTGGGGCCAACGTCCTGACTTTC.

The chain recombines TRBV6-5 with TRBJ2-5, with D perhaps matching TRBD1 or TRBD2 (5 bases each). Trimming took off 6 bases at V and 2 bases at J, with 16 bases between the two ends. Germline V gene sequence: CDR1 MNHEY, CDR2 SVGAGI. The CDR3 consists of 15 residues. CDR3: CASRRRQWGQETQYF. The CDR3 DNA reads TGTGCCAGCAGACGGAGGCAATGGGGGCAAGAGACCCAGTACTTC.

The chain employs TRBV6-1 and TRBJ1-1, with 8 bases identical to TRBD1. The junction had 7 bases not matched to a gene; V was cut back by 5 bases and J by 5 bases. The CDR3 loop spans 14 amino acids. Germline V gives CDR1 MNHNS, CDR2 SASEGT. The DNA for the CDR3 is TGTGCCAGCAGTCCCGGACAGGGTCTAACTGAAGCTTTCTTT. Amino acid sequence: CASSPGQGLTEAFF.

The chain links TRBV4-3 to TRBJ2-7, with 10 bases aligning to TRBD1. The CDR3 has 17 residues. CDR1 and CDR2 (germline): LGHNA, YSLEER. Trimming removed 0 bases from V and 2 bases from J; junction bases left unmatched: 7. The CDR3 bases are TGCGCCAGCAGCCAAGATTCAGGACAGGGGGGGACCTACGAGCAGTACTTC. This translates into CASSQDSGQGGTYEQYF.

The rearrangement joins TRBV28 to TRBJ1-5; TRBD1 aligns across 7 bases. CDR1 and CDR2 from the germline V gene are MDHEN and SYDVKM. V lost 7 bases, J lost 4 bases, and 10 bases stayed unmatched. The CDR3 runs 15 residues. Here the CDR3 reads CASTRLARGNQPQHF. The CDR3 nucleotides are TGTGCCAGCACGCGCCTCGCCAGGGGGAATCAGCCCCAGCATTTT. Combining the CDR3 with reference TRBV28 and TRBJ1-5 gives the whole variable domain DVKVTQSSRYLVKRTGEKVFLECVQDMDHENMFWYRQDPGLGLRLIYFSYDVKMKEKGDIPEGYSVSREKKERFSLILESASTNQTSMYLCASTRLARGNQPQHFGDGTRLSIL.

A remark on this clone: Other DNA sequences in this specimen translate into the identical CDR3. The chain links TRBV28 to TRBJ1-2; 7 nucleotides match TRBD1. Germline values: CDR1 MDHEN, CDR2 SYDVKM. V dropped 6 bases and J dropped 8; count of bases not matched to a gene: 9. This CDR3 has 13 amino acids. CDR3 in DNA: TGTGCCAGCAGCCCAGGGGGACCGCCCGGCTACACCTTC. Amino acid sequence: CASSPGGPPGYTF.

This rearrangement joins TRBV9 to TRBJ2-7, with D hard to call. CDR3 length: 14 amino acids. V was cut by 4 bases and J by 6 bases, with 17 bases left in between. CDR1 and CDR2 from the germline V gene are SGDLS and YYNGEE. The CDR3: CASSLGRVSGEQYF. In DNA form, the CDR3 reads TGTGCCAGCAGCTTAGGTAGGGTCTCTGGCGAGCAGTACTTC.

This chain's CDR3 is CSVNKVAGDEQYF. CDR3 nucleotide sequence: TGCAGCGTTAATAAAGTGGCCGGGGACGAGCAGTACTTC. The rearrangement uses TRBV29-1 and TRBJ2-7, with D tentatively TRBD2 (5 bases). This CDR3 is built from 13 residues. The germline V gene has CDR1 SQVTM and CDR2 ANQGSEA. Trimming cost V 5 bases and J 5 bases, with 16 bases left between them.

This clone was counted a single time. This chain joins TRBV6-4 and TRBJ2-7, with D possibly being TRBD2 (6 bases). In germline, CDR1 is MRHNA, CDR2 SNTAGT. This CDR3 is 13 amino acids long. The CDR3 nucleotides are TGTGCGAGGGACTCTCCCAGGCCCTACGAGCAGTACTTC. It yields the protein CARDSPRPYEQYF.

The V gene is TRBV15, the J gene TRBJ2-3; D call uncertain. The V gene lost 8 bases and the J gene lost 1 base, with 16 bases spanning the gap. Per germline, CDR1 LNHNV and CDR2 YYDKDF (reference sequence). This CDR3 has 15 amino acids. The CDR3 loop is CATGLQKGGTDTQYF. DNA of the CDR3: TGTGCCACCGGCCTCCAGAAGGGTGGCACAGATACGCAGTATTTT.

This clone appeared many times. The chain is built from TRBV14 and TRBJ2-5; unclear D gene. Germline values: CDR1 SGHDN, CDR2 FVKESK. This CDR3 has 12 amino acids. V was shortened by 4 bases and J by 5 bases, with 8 bases between the two germline ends. The CDR3 DNA follows: TGTGCCAGCAGCCTCAACCGGGAGACCCAGTACTTC. This translates into CASSLNRETQYF.

The V call is TRBV28, the J call TRBJ2-3; 9 bases map to TRBD1. The germline V gene encodes CDR1 MDHEN and CDR2 SYDVKM. The ends lost 9 bases at V and 3 bases at J; junction bases unmatched: 4. This CDR3 spans 13 amino acids. CDR3 loop: CASSGQGTDTQYF. The CDR3 DNA sequence: TGTGCCAGTTCGGGACAGGGAACAGATACGCAGTATTTT.

This clone was found a few times. This chain connects TRBV7-2 to TRBJ2-5; D is possibly TRBD2 (6 bases). The V end lost 3 bases, the J end lost 5 bases, and 19 bases lay between the germline ends. CDR1 is SGHTA, CDR2 FQGNSA, per germline. The CDR3 has 16 amino acids. This CDR3 reads CASSFLGGGGFETQYF. CDR3 in DNA: TGTGCCAGCAGCTTTCTTGGTGGGGGAGGCTTTGAGACCCAGTACTTC.

The V and J genes are TRBV25-1 and TRBJ2-7; D unclear. The CDR3 covers 14 residues. From germline, CDR1 is MGHDK and CDR2 SYGVNS. Trimming removed 5 bases from V and 1 base from J, with 12 bases in between. This chain's CDR3 is CASSPRLTSYEQYF. The CDR3, as DNA: TGTGCCAGCAGTCCACGGTTGACTTCCTACGAGCAGTACTTC.

The chain employs TRBV2 and TRBJ2-4; D possibly corresponds to TRBD2 (6 bases). The germline CDR1 and CDR2 sequences are SNHLY and FYNNEI. V was shortened by 4 bases and J by 0 bases, with 13 bases between the two germline ends. The CDR3 sequence is 16 residues long. The CDR3 region is CASSAGESLAKNIQYF. For the CDR3, the DNA is TGTGCCAGCAGTGCGGGGGAATCGTTAGCCAAAAACATTCAGTACTTC.

A note on this clone: Sequence at one end of the junction differs from germline and may be a read error. V gene TRBV27 combines with J gene TRBJ1-5; TRBD1 might be the D (6 bases). The CDR3 has 15 amino acids. From germline, CDR1 is MNHEY and CDR2 SMNVEV (reference sequence). The CDR3 loop is CVSSPSQGLNQPQHF. CDR3 nucleotides: TGTGTCAGCAGTCCATCACAGGGTCTCAATCAGCCCCAGCATTTT.

The rearrangement links TRBV11-3 to TRBJ2-7; 7 bases fit TRBD1. After removal of 1 base from V and 9 bases from J, the junction contained 3 bases not matched to a gene. Germline CDR1 is SGHNT and CDR2 is YENEEA. CDR3 length equals 12 residues. This CDR3 reads CASSLAGQAQYF. CDR3 sequence (DNA): TGTGCCAGCAGCTTAGCAGGACAGGCGCAGTACTTC.

A few counts support this clone. This sample includes further DNA sequences coding for the same CDR3. The gene calls are TRBV7-2 and TRBJ1-5; D is ambiguous. The CDR3 runs 12 residues. V lost 4 bases and J lost 4, with 5 bases in between. Germline V gene sequence: CDR1 SGHTA, CDR2 FQGNSA. The CDR3 nucleotides read TGTGCCAGCAGCTCGACAAATCAGCCCCAGCATTTT. Amino acids: CASSSTNQPQHF.

Of note for this clone: This may arise from a read error, as a much more abundant clone is one base away. Other DNA sequences in this sample translate to the same CDR3. The chain combines TRBV5-1 with TRBJ1-5, with TRBD1 matching 7 bases. This CDR3 comprises 14 residues. The junction had 1 base not matched to a gene; V was cut back by 0 bases and J by 4 bases. The germline gives CDR1 SGHRS, CDR2 YFSETQ. CDR3 region: CASSLGTGNQPQHF. As DNA, the CDR3 is TGCGCCAGCAGCTTGGGGACAGGAAATCAGCCCCAGCATTTT.

On this clone: Other DNA sequences from this sample encode an identical CDR3 as well. The chain employs TRBV19 and TRBJ1-5; D not certain. The V and J ends lost 2 bases and 0 bases respectively, with 5 bases between them. There are 14 residues in the CDR3. Germline V lookup: CDR1 LNHDA, CDR2 SQIVND (reference sequence). CDR3 protein: CASSITASNQPQHF. CDR3 sequence (DNA): TGTGCCAGTAGTATAACAGCTAGCAATCAGCCCCAGCATTTT.

CDR3 region: CASSLSGVGFKPQHF. The CDR3, as DNA: TGTGCCAGCAGTTTAAGTGGTGTCGGGTTCAAGCCCCAGCATTTT. The chain links TRBV28 to TRBJ1-5; no clear D gene. From germline, CDR1 is MDHEN and CDR2 SYDVKM. V gave up 2 bases and J gave up 8 bases, with 16 bases separating them. The CDR3 runs to 15 residues. Full variable domain (outside the CDR3, taken from reference TRBV28 and TRBJ1-5): DVKVTQSSRYLVKRTGEKVFLECVQDMDHENMFWYRQDPGLGLRLIYFSYDVKMKEKGDIPEGYSVSREKKERFSLILESASTNQTSMYLCASSLSGVGFKPQHFGDGTRLSIL.

A single count supports this clone. The genes are TRBV10-3 and TRBJ2-2, with a possible D match to TRBD1 (6 bases). Trimming shortened V by 4 bases and J by 11 bases, and 11 bases separated the two germline ends. The V gene's germline CDR1 is ENHRY and CDR2 SYGVKD. This CDR3 is 12 amino acids long. CDR3 nucleotide sequence: TGTGCCATCAGTGCAGGGGCTATTGAGCTGTTTTTT. Translated, it gives CAISAGAIELFF.